This record looks at one T cell receptor (beta chain) sequence and its context. Antigen specificity is unknown. Germline V gene data show CDR1 as DFQATT and CDR2 as SNEGSKA (reference sequence). This CDR3 is built from 13 residues. V lost 6 bases, J lost 3 bases, and 6 bases stayed unmatched. From the reads, TCRdb called clonotypes with MiXCR, one entry per CDR3 protein. The table includes 150,000 or so distinct CDR3 sequences, 32% detected once. The sample comes from a study of T cell repertoires in cytomegalovirus infection. Study outcomes and limitations: The ex vivo response was dominated by HLA-C-restricted CMV-specific TCR beta clonotypes.

Sequences were derived from CD8+ T cells from cultured PBMCs, sampled from culture after CMV antigen stimulation. The TCR was taken from a human donor in good health (CMV status not recorded). Some clones in this sample may be carry-over from other donors' samples. The chain employs TRBV20-1 and TRBJ2-7, with TRBD2 matching over 9 bases. This CDR3 is CSAGTSTIYEQYF. CDR3 in DNA: TGCAGTGCCGGGACTAGCACTATCTACGAGCAGTACTTC.